The 24 T cell receptor beta chains given below trace back to one sample, sequenced in a study of T cells in Graves' hyperthyroidism and ophthalmopathy. The source material, RNA transcripts, was used to amplify TCR beta CDR3 regions. The HTBI primer set served for first-round RT-PCR of the TCR CDR3. TCRdb re-called the multiplex PCR reads through MiXCR, storing one row per CDR3 protein. The table has roughly 350,000 distinct CDR3 sequences, roughly 13% seen once. Sequencing input: blood. These receptors all come from a woman in her 30s with Graves' hyperthyroidism.

This clonotype has ten or more counts. For the CDR3, the DNA is TGTGCCAGCAGTGAAGGAGAGGTTGGGACTAATTCACCCCTCCACTTT. Its protein product is CASSEGEVGTNSPLHF. This chain joins TRBV2 and TRBJ1-6, with D possibly being TRBD1 (5 bases). This CDR3 spans 16 amino acids. Trimming cost V 1 base and J 6 bases, with 13 bases left between them. The germline gives CDR1 SNHLY, CDR2 FYNNEI.

This clonotype has ten or more counts. V is TRBV28 and J is TRBJ2-1; the D is unclear. The CDR3 is 16 amino acids. Trimming took off 3 bases at V and 0 bases at J, with 12 bases between the two ends. CDR1 and CDR2 from the germline V gene are MDHEN and SYDVKM. Here the CDR3 reads CASSFFGGSSYNEQFF. The CDR3, as DNA: TGTGCCAGCAGTTTCTTTGGCGGAAGCTCCTACAATGAGCAGTTCTTC.

This clonotype has at least ten counts. The chain couples TRBV27 to TRBJ1-6; D unclear. V was pared by 10 bases and J by 10 bases, with 20 bases between. CDR3 size: 14 residues. Per the germline V gene, CDR1 is MNHEY and CDR2 is SMNVEV (reference sequence). Here the CDR3 DNA reads TGTGCCACCTCCCCTCAGGTGGCGGGGTCACCCCTCCACTTT. This encodes CATSPQVAGSPLHF.

A remark on this clonotype: A much larger clone lies a single base off, so this may be a read error. This sequence joins TRBV11-1 and TRBJ2-2; D unresolved. Germline V gene sequence: CDR1 SGHAT, CDR2 FQDESV (reference sequence). CDR3 length: 14 amino acids. V was cut by 5 bases and J by 1 base, with 8 bases left in between. The CDR3 DNA follows: TGTGCCAGCAGCCCCTGTCTGAACACCGGGGAGCTGTTTTTT. Its protein is CASSPCLNTGELFF.

The J gene is TRBJ2-2, the V gene TRBV10-2; D might be TRBD1 (5 bases). This CDR3 has 15 amino acids. Trimming took off 7 bases at V and 0 bases at J, with 12 bases between the two ends. Germline assignment: CDR1 WSHSY and CDR2 SAAADI. The CDR3 spells CASTLQDTNTGELFF. The CDR3 DNA reads as TGCGCCAGCACTCTTCAGGACACGAACACCGGGGAGCTGTTTTTT.

This clonotype came up a few times. The rearrangement joins TRBV29-1 to TRBJ2-4, with D possibly being TRBD1 or TRBD2 (6 bases each). V shed 7 bases and J shed 7 bases, with 20 bases lying between them. There are 14 residues in the CDR3. Germline CDR1 is SQVTM and CDR2 is ANQGSEA. CDR3 amino acids: CSASRGGGINIQYF. DNA of the CDR3: TGCAGCGCGTCCAGGGGAGGAGGTATTAACATTCAGTACTTC.

This clonotype showed up many times. The CDR3 nucleotides read TGTGCCAGTAGACCTCGGGACAGGGTTTACGAGCAGTACTTC. Residues: CASRPRDRVYEQYF. J is TRBJ2-7 and V is TRBV6-1; 9 bases are a match to TRBD1. Trimming took 9 bases from V and 4 from J; bases not matched to a gene: 10. The CDR3 runs 14 residues. CDR1 is MNHNS and CDR2 is SASEGT in the germline V gene.

This clonotype was detected many times. The J gene is TRBJ1-1, the V gene TRBV3-1; D not resolved. This CDR3 spans 13 amino acids. Trimming pared 2 bases from V and 5 bases from J, leaving 9 bases between. Per the germline V gene, CDR1 is LGHDT and CDR2 is YNNKEL (reference sequence). The CDR3 DNA is TGTGCCAGCAGCCAAAAATTTGGGACTGAAGCTTTCTTT. Protein product: CASSQKFGTEAFF.

The chain links TRBV6-2 or TRBV6-3 to TRBJ2-7, with a weak D call TRBD2 (6 bases). CDR1 and CDR2 from the germline V gene are MNHEY and SVGEGT. The CDR3 consists of 14 residues. With 6 bases removed from V and 0 bases from J, the gap between germline ends came to 12 bases. The CDR3 loop reads CASSGGLASYEQYF. The CDR3 DNA is TGTGCCAGCAGCGGGGGACTTGCCTCCTACGAGCAGTACTTC.

The chain combines TRBV18 with TRBJ1-2, with D unclear. Germline V gene sequence: CDR1 KGHSH, CDR2 LQKENI. The CDR3 extends over 11 amino acids. Trimming took 6 bases from V and 7 from J, leaving 9 bases between them. DNA for the CDR3: TGTGCCAGCTCCCCCACTCCTGGCTACACCTTC. Its protein product is CASSPTPGYTF. Together with reference TRBV18 and TRBJ1-2, the CDR3 gives the full variable domain: NAGVMQNPRHLVRRRGQEARLRCSPMKGHSHVYWYRQLPEEGLKFMVYLQKENIIDESGMPKERFSAEFPKEGPSILRIQQVVRGDSAAYFCASSPTPGYTFGSGTRLTVV.

This clonotype was seen ten or more times. V is TRBV7-8 and J is TRBJ2-5; D is possibly TRBD2 (6 bases). Between the trimmed V and J ends, which lost 1 base and 5 bases, there was a span of 11 bases. The length of the CDR3 is 14 residues. Germline V gene sequence: CDR1 SGHVS, CDR2 FQNEAQ. CDR3 loop: CASSLGRRGETQYF. In DNA form, the CDR3 reads TGTGCCAGCAGCTTAGGGCGGAGGGGCGAGACCCAGTACTTC.

This chain connects TRBV13 to TRBJ1-1; the match to TRBD1 covers 7 bases. CDR1 is PRHDT and CDR2 is FYEKMQ in the germline V gene (reference sequence). The CDR3 consists of 15 residues. With 5 bases clipped from V and 1 base from J, the junction kept 7 bases outside the gene matches. CDR3 residues: CASSRAGTANTEAFF. CDR3 nucleotide sequence: TGTGCCAGCAGCAGAGCCGGGACAGCGAACACTGAAGCTTTCTTT.

This clonotype was picked up many times. The V gene is TRBV28, the J gene TRBJ1-1; no clear D. CDR1 is MDHEN, CDR2 SYDVKM, per germline. Trimming removed 5 bases from V and 6 bases from J, with 19 bases in between. This CDR3 comprises 15 residues. This CDR3 is CASSPGGAGVSEAFF. The DNA of the CDR3 is TGTGCCAGCAGTCCGGGTGGCGCCGGTGTATCTGAAGCTTTCTTT.

There are many counts of this clonotype. V and J are TRBV28 and TRBJ2-2; tentatively, D is TRBD1 (6 bases). The CDR3 sequence is 16 residues long. Trimming removed 2 bases from V and 1 base from J, with 11 bases in between. The germline CDR1 and CDR2 sequences are MDHEN and SYDVKM. The CDR3 nucleotides are TGTGCCAGCAGTTTAAGGACAGTCTTGAACACCGGGGAGCTGTTTTTT. This gives the protein CASSLRTVLNTGELFF.

This clonotype was recorded at least ten times. The rearrangement uses TRBV28 and TRBJ2-2; 10 positions match TRBD2. The CDR3 length is 16 residues. Germline V lookup: CDR1 MDHEN, CDR2 SYDVKM. Unmatched junction bases numbered 11, after V lost 6 bases and J lost 7 bases. The CDR3 DNA is TGTGCCAGCAGCCCGCTAGCGGGAGAAAGTTTCGGGGAGCTGTTTTTT. The encoded protein is CASSPLAGESFGELFF.

Ten or more counts support this clonotype. The rearrangement links TRBV6-6 to TRBJ1-1, with D unresolved. The ends were cut back, 0 bases at V and 1 base at J, with 9 bases in the middle. The CDR3 sequence is 15 residues long. In germline, CDR1 is MNHNY, CDR2 SVGAGI (reference sequence). CDR3 amino acids: CASSYSGTGNTEAFF. CDR3 in DNA: TGTGCCAGCAGTTACTCGGGTACCGGGAACACTGAAGCTTTCTTT.

The chain combines TRBV20-1 with TRBJ2-1, with D possibly TRBD1 on 8 matching bases. CDR3 length: 17 residues. Trimming left V 1 base short and J 5 bases short, with 21 bases between. CDR1 is DFQATT, CDR2 SNEGSKA, per germline (reference sequence). In DNA, the CDR3 is TGCAGTGCTAGAGGGGGGGGCCGCAGGGGGCTAGACAATGAGCAGTTCTTC. Translated, it gives CSARGGGRRGLDNEQFF.

The chain uses TRBV6-2 or TRBV6-3 and TRBJ2-7; no firm D call. Germline V gene data show CDR1 as MNHEY and CDR2 as SVGEGT. V was clipped by 9 bases and J by 2 bases, with 8 bases between them. This CDR3 comprises 11 residues. The CDR3: CASKLTYEQYF. CDR3 in DNA: TGTGCCAGTAAGCTTACCTACGAGCAGTACTTC.

This clonotype was detected only a few times. V gene TRBV12-3 or TRBV12-4 combines with J gene TRBJ2-7, with D unresolved. Trimming removed 3 bases from V and 5 bases from J, with 20 bases in between. This CDR3 is built from 16 residues. CDR3 sequence (DNA): TGTGCCAGCAGTTTTGGTTCGGTAGGTTTGCTTGACGAGCAGTACTTC. Residues: CASSFGSVGLLDEQYF.

This clonotype was recorded a few times. This chain uses TRBV2 with TRBJ2-6; TRBD1 might be the D (6 bases). The V and J ends lost 7 bases and 0 bases respectively, with 10 bases between them. The length of the CDR3 is 15 residues. Germline CDR1 and CDR2: SNHLY and FYNNEI. CDR3 sequence: CASNRQVSGANVLTF. For the CDR3, the DNA is TGTGCCAGCAATCGACAGGTCTCTGGGGCCAACGTCCTGACTTTC.

On this clonotype: This may come from a read error, since a much larger clone is one base off. The rearrangement links TRBV11-1 to TRBJ2-2; 10 bases map to TRBD2. Germline CDR1 is SGHAT and CDR2 is FQDESV (reference sequence). CDR3 length equals 18 residues. The CDR3 coding sequence is TGTGCCAGCAGCTTAGTTCCAGCGGGAGGGCCTAGTGCCGGGGATCTGTTTTTT. It encodes CASSLVPAGGPSAGDLFF.

As concerns this clonotype: A much more abundant neighbour one base away suggests this may be a read error. This chain uses TRBV2 with TRBJ2-3; D might be TRBD2 (5 bases). The germline V and J ends were trimmed by 2 bases and 2 bases, with 8 bases remaining between them. The CDR3 runs to 14 residues. Germline CDR1 is SNHLY and CDR2 is FYNNEI. CDR3 sequence (DNA): TGTGCCAGCAGTGAAAGCGGTGCCACAGATACGCAGTATTTT. It codes for CASSESGATDTQYF.

The table lists this clonotype with many counts. The chain has TRBV6-2 or TRBV6-3 and TRBJ2-7, with 11 bases matching TRBD2. V gave up 3 bases and J gave up 6 bases; unmatched junction bases: 10. CDR3 length: 16 residues. CDR1 and CDR2 (germline): MNHEY, SVGEGT. For the CDR3, the DNA is TGTGCCAGCAGTTATTGGCTAGCGGGAGGAAAAGCCGAGCAGTACTTC. This sequence encodes CASSYWLAGGKAEQYF.

The V gene is TRBV3-1, the J gene TRBJ1-3, with 7 bases matching TRBD1. The CDR3 runs to 16 residues. V gave up 4 bases and J gave up 6 bases; unmatched junction bases: 12. The V gene's germline CDR1 is LGHDT and CDR2 YNNKEL (reference sequence). For the CDR3, the DNA is TGTGCCAGCAGCCCAAGGGACAGAGGAAAGGCAAACACCATATATTTT. The encoded protein is CASSPRDRGKANTIYF.